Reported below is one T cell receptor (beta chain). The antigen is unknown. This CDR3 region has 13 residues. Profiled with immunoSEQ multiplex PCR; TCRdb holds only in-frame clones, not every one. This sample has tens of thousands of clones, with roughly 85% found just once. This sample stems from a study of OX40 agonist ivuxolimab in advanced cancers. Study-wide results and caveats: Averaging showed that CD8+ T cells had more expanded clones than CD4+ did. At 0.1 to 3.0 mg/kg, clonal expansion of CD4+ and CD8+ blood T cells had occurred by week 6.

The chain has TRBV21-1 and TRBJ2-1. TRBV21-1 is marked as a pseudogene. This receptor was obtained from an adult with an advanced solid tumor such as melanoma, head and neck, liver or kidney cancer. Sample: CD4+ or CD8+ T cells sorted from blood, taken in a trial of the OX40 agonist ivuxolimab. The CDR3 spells CASSDYRANEQFF. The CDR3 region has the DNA TGTGCCAGCAGCGATTACCGGGCTAATGAGCAGTTCTTC.